The rows below give T cell receptor beta chains drawn from one sample of a study of lymphopenia after photon versus proton radiotherapy. This table comes from immunoSEQ multiplex PCR, and its TCRdb copy is limited to in-frame clones, with some not included. Among roughly 76,000 clones listed, 92% were seen once. The material sequenced was peripheral blood, taken from a patient treated with photon-based radiotherapy. Receptors were obtained from a woman in her thirties or forties with cholangiocarcinoma. Both conserved end residues are part of each CDR3. Each record gives: clone size, D gene, V gene, J gene, CDR3 protein, CDR3 DNA. A D gene is named only where the DNA matches it firmly. Rows may omit the clone size; those that give it use once, few, many or a size class.

>NA|NA|TRBV27|TRBJ1-1
CASSLTRGEDTEAFF
TGTGCCAGCAGTTTGACGCGGGGCGAGGACACTGAAGCTTTCTTT
>NA|TRBD1|TRBV6-1|TRBJ2-1
CASSDGAQGRNEQFF
TGTGCCAGCAGTGACGGGGCACAGGGGCGGAATGAGCAGTTCTTC
>NA|TRBD1|TRBV5-1|TRBJ1-1
CASSPGQGNRAFF
TGCGCCAGCAGCCCTGGACAGGGAAATAGAGCTTTCTTT
>once|NA|TRBV4-2|TRBJ1-1
CASSQGRGVNGGTEAFF
TGTGCCAGCAGCCAGGGCCGAGGAGTTAATGGTGGCACTGAAGCTTTCTTT
>NA|TRBD2|TRBV6-4|TRBJ2-1
CASRIAGGSYNEQFF
TGTGCCAGCAGAATAGCGGGAGGTTCCTACAATGAGCAGTTCTTC
>NA|NA|TRBV4-3|TRBJ1-1
CASSPGGQGTEAFF
TGCGCCAGCAGCCCGGGAGGTCAGGGGACTGAAGCTTTCTTT
>NA|TRBD1|TRBV19|TRBJ1-2
CASRRQGAIEGYTF
TGTGCCAGTAGAAGACAGGGGGCTATCGAAGGCTACACCTTC
>NA|NA|TRBV28|TRBJ1-5
CASSPSNQPQHF
TGTGCCAGCAGTCCCAGCAATCAGCCCCAGCATTTT
>NA|NA|TRBV6-1|TRBJ1-4
CASSQQWNEKLFF
TGTGCCAGCAGCCAACAGTGGAATGAAAAACTGTTTTTT
>once|NA|TRBV30|TRBJ2-7
CAWSRWRDPYEQYF
TGTGCCTGGAGCCGGTGGCGGGACCCCTACGAGCAGTACTTC
>NA|TRBD2|TRBV7-9|TRBJ2-3
CASSFPTSGGARTDTQYF
TGTGCCAGCAGCTTCCCGACTAGCGGGGGGGCCCGCACAGATACGCAGTATTTT
>few|NA|TRBV30|TRBJ2-7
CAWGLSYEQYF
TGTGCCTGGGGACTCTCCTACGAGCAGTACTTC
>once|TRBD1|TRBV11-3|TRBJ1-3
CASSHPRDRGPGNTIYF
TGTGCCAGCAGCCACCCCCGGGACAGGGGACCAGGAAACACCATATATTTT
>NA|TRBD2|TRBV28|TRBJ2-7
CASTAPAGGREQYF
TGTGCCAGCACAGCTCCAGCGGGAGGTCGCGAGCAGTACTTC
>NA|TRBD1|TRBV7-9|TRBJ2-2
CASSLTPGTGNGELFF
TGTGCCAGCAGCTTAACTCCCGGGACAGGGAACGGGGAGCTGTTTTTT
>NA|TRBD1|TRBV4-3|TRBJ1-2
CASSQVSQGALGYTF
TGCGCCAGCAGCCAAGTGTCACAGGGGGCGCTCGGCTACACCTTC
>NA|NA|TRBV11-3|TRBJ1-1
CASSLYLGSTEAFF
TGTGCCAGCAGCTTATATCTGGGTTCCACTGAAGCTTTCTTT
>NA|NA|TRBV28|TRBJ1-6
CASIYSSYNSPLHF
TGTGCCAGCATTTACAGCTCCTATAATTCACCCCTCCACTTT
>NA|NA|TRBV29-1|TRBJ2-5
CSSWTVQETQYF
TGCAGCTCGTGGACAGTCCAAGAGACCCAGTACTTC
>NA|NA|TRBV15|TRBJ1-5
CATSRDFRAGSNQPQHF
TGTGCCACCAGCAGAGACTTTCGTGCAGGTAGCAATCAGCCCCAGCATTTT
>NA|NA|TRBV5-4|TRBJ2-7
CASSLVGTVSYEQYF
TGTGCCAGCAGCTTGGTAGGGACGGTGTCCTACGAGCAGTACTTC
>NA|TRBD1|TRBV7-8|TRBJ1-5
CASSPTGTVSNQPQHF
TGTGCCAGCAGCCCAACCGGGACAGTAAGCAATCAGCCCCAGCATTTT
>NA|NA|TRBV2|TRBJ2-1
CAWPRQATNEQFF
TGTGCCTGGCCCCGACAGGCTACCAATGAGCAGTTCTTC
>NA|NA|TRBV7-2|TRBJ1-2
CASSFQSGYGYTF
TGTGCCAGCAGCTTCCAAAGTGGCTATGGCTACACCTTC
>NA|TRBD2|TRBV5-1|TRBJ2-1
CASSLKGTSGSPTEQFF
TGCGCCAGCAGCTTGAAGGGGACTAGCGGGAGCCCCACTGAGCAGTTCTTC
>NA|NA|TRBV5-4|TRBJ1-2
CASSLGDWSYGYTF
TGTGCCAGCAGCTTGGGGGACTGGAGCTATGGCTACACCTTC
>NA|TRBD1|TRBV7-8|TRBJ2-7
CASSWGQGGEQYF
TGTGCCAGCAGCTGGGGACAGGGTGGCGAGCAGTACTTC
>NA|TRBD1|TRBV2|TRBJ2-3
CASSAGIGTGLGTQYF
TGTGCCAGCAGTGCAGGGATTGGGACAGGGTTAGGTACGCAGTATTTT
>once|NA|TRBV27|TRBJ1-2
CASSLSVPQGGLNYGYTF
TGTGCCAGCAGTTTATCAGTCCCACAGGGCGGCCTCAACTATGGCTACACCTTC